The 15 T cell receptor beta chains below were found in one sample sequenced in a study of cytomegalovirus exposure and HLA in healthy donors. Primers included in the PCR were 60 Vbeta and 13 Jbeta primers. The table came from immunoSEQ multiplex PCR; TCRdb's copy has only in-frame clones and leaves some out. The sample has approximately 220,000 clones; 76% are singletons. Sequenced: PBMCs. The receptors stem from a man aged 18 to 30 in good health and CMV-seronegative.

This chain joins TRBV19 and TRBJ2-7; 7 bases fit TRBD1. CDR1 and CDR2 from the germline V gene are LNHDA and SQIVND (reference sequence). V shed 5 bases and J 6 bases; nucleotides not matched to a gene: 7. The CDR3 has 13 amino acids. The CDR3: CASSGGWDSEQYF. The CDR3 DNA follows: TGTGCCAGTAGTGGGGGCTGGGACAGCGAGCAGTACTTC. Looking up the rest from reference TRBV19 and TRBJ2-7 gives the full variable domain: DGGITQSPKYLFRKEGQNVTLSCEQNLNHDAMYWYRQDPGQGLRLIYYSQIVNDFQKGDIAEGYSVSREKKESFPLTVTSAQKNPTAFYLCASSGGWDSEQYFGPGTRLTVT.

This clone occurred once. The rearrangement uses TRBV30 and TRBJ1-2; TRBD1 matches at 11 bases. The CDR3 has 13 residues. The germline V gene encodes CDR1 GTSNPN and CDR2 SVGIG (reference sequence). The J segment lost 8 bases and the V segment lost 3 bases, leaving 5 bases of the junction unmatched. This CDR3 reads CAWSVDRGRGYTF. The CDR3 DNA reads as TGTGCCTGGAGCGTGGACAGGGGGCGCGGCTACACCTTC.

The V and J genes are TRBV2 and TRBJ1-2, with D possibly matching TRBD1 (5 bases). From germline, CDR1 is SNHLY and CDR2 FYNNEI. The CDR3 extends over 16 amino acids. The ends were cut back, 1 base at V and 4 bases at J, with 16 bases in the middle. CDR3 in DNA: TGTGCCAGCAGTGAAGTGAACCTAGGGGTCGGCTATGGCTACACCTTC. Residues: CASSEVNLGVGYGYTF.

The CDR3 bases are TGTGCCAGCAGCTTGGTACTCTCTGGGGCCAACGTCCTGACTTTC. The encoded protein is CASSLVLSGANVLTF. The rearrangement joins TRBV5-4 to TRBJ2-6; no clear D. This CDR3 is built from 15 residues. The germline V gene has CDR1 SGHNT and CDR2 YYREEE (reference sequence). V shed 0 bases and J shed 0 bases, with 4 bases lying between them.

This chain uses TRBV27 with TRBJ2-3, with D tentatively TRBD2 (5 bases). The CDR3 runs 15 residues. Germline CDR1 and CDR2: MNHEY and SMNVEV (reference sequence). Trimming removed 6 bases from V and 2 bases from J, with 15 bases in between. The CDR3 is CASSSGITPTDTQYF. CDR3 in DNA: TGTGCCAGCAGCTCCGGGATCACACCCACAGATACGCAGTATTTT.

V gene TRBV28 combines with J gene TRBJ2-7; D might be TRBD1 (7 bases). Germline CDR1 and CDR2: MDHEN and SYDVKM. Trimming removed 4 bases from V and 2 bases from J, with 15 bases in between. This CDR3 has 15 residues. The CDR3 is CASSSTGEDPYEQYF. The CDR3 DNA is TGTGCCAGCAGTTCAACAGGGGAGGACCCCTACGAGCAGTACTTC.

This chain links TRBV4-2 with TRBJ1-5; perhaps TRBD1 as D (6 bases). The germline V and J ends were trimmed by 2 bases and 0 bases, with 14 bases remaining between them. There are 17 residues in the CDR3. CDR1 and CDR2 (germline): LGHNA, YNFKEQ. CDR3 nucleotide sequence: TGTGCCAGCAGCCAAATGTCGGGACACCCTAGCAATCAGCCCCAGCATTTT. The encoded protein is CASSQMSGHPSNQPQHF.

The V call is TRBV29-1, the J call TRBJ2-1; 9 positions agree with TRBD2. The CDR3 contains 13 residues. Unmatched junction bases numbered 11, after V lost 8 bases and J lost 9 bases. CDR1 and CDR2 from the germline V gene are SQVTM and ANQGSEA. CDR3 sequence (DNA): TGCAGCACTTTAGCGGGAGTCTATGGTGAGCAGTTCTTC. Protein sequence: CSTLAGVYGEQFF.

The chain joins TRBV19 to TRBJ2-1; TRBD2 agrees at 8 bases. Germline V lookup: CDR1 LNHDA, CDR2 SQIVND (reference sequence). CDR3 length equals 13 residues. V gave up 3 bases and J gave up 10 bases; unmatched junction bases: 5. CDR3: CASSMREDREQFF. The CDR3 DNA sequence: TGTGCCAGTAGTATGCGGGAGGATCGGGAGCAGTTCTTC.

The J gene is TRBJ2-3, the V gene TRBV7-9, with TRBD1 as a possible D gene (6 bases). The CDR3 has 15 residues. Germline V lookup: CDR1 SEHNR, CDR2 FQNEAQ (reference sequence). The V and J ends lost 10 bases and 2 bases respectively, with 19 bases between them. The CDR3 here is CAIRPRGSNTDTQYF. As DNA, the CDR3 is TGTGCCATCAGACCCAGGGGATCGAACACAGATACGCAGTATTTT.

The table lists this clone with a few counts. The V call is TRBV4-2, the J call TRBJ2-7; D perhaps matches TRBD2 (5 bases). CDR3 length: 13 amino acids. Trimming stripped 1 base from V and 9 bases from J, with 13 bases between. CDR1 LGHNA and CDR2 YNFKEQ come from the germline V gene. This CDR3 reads CASSQVAGGGQYF. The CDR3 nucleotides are TGTGCCAGCAGCCAAGTTGCGGGCGGAGGGCAGTACTTC.

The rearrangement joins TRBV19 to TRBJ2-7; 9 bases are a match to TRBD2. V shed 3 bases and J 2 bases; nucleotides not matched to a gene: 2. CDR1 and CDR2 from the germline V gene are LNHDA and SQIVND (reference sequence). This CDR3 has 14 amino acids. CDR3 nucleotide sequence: TGTGCCAGTAGTATGGCTAGCGGGACCTACGAGCAGTACTTC. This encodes CASSMASGTYEQYF.

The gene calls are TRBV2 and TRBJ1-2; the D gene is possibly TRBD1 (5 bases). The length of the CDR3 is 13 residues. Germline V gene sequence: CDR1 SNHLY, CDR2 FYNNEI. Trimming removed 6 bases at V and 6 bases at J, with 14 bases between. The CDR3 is CASRHRLPNGYTF. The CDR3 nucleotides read TGTGCCAGCAGGCACAGGCTTCCGAATGGCTACACCTTC.

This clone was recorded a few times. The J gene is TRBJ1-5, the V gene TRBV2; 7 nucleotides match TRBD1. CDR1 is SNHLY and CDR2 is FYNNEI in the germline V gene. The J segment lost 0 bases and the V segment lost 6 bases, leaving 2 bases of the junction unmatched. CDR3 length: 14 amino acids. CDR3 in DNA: TGTGCCAGCAGACAGGGGAATAGCAATCAGCCCCAGCATTTT. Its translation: CASRQGNSNQPQHF. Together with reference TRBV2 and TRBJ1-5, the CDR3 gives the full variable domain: EPEVTQTPSHQVTQMGQEVILRCVPISNHLYFYWYRQILGQKVEFLVSFYNNEISEKSEIFDDQFSVERPDGSNFTLKIRSTKLEDSAMYFCASRQGNSNQPQHFGDGTRLSIL.

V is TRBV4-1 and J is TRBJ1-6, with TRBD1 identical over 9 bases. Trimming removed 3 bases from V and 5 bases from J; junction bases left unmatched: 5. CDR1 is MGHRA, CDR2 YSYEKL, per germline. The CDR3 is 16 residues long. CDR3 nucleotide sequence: TGCGCCAGCAGCCACTTACAGGGGGCTGATAATTCACCCCTCCACTTT. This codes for CASSHLQGADNSPLHF.